These 29 T cell receptor beta chains were sequenced from one sample in a study of cytomegalovirus exposure and HLA in healthy donors. Sequencing used immunoSEQ multiplex PCR; TCRdb keeps in-frame clones, though not all of them. Of under 75,000 clones in the sample, 80% to 95% were seen once. Sequenced input: PBMCs. These receptors were obtained from a man aged 18 to 29 in good health and CMV-seropositive.

The genes are TRBV5-4 and TRBJ2-3; a weak D match, TRBD1 (5 bases). The germline V gene encodes CDR1 SGHNT and CDR2 YYREEE (reference sequence). This CDR3 is 15 amino acids long. V lost 3 bases and J 8 bases, leaving 19 bases between the germline ends. The chain's CDR3 is CASSSRGSLQGTQYF. As DNA, the CDR3 is TGTGCCAGCAGCTCCCGTGGGTCCCTGCAGGGTACGCAGTATTTT.

V is TRBV9 and J is TRBJ2-2, with 9 bases that match TRBD2. This CDR3 is 14 amino acids long. V trimming: 3 bases; J trimming: 7 bases; junction bases outside the gene matches: 4. Germline assignment: CDR1 SGDLS and CDR2 YYNGEE. The CDR3 protein is CASSAGTSIGELFF. DNA of the CDR3: TGTGCCAGCAGCGCCGGGACTAGCATCGGGGAGCTGTTTTTT.

V gene TRBV5-1 combines with J gene TRBJ2-5; D is ambiguous. V gave up 4 bases and J gave up 3 bases, with 10 bases separating them. This CDR3 has 13 residues. The germline V gene encodes CDR1 SGHRS and CDR2 YFSETQ. The CDR3 loop is CASSQAHEETQYF. The CDR3 coding sequence is TGCGCCAGCAGCCAGGCCCACGAAGAGACCCAGTACTTC.

This chain uses TRBV4-1 with TRBJ2-1; 8 bases agree with TRBD2. V was pared by 0 bases and J by 4 bases, with 5 bases of the junction left unmatched. CDR3 length equals 16 residues. Germline loops: CDR1 MGHRA, CDR2 YSYEKL. CDR3 sequence reads: CASSQDRERGYNEQFF. The CDR3 DNA is TGCGCCAGCAGCCAAGATAGAGAGCGGGGGTACAATGAGCAGTTCTTC.

V usage is TRBV28 and J usage is TRBJ1-5; D not certain. The germline V gene has CDR1 MDHEN and CDR2 SYDVKM. The CDR3 has 14 residues. The V end lost 7 bases, the J end lost 0 bases, and 10 bases lay between the germline ends. The CDR3 loop reads CASTTYSSNQPQHF. In DNA form, the CDR3 reads TGTGCCAGCACCACGTACAGTAGCAATCAGCCCCAGCATTTT. Variable domain in full (rest from reference TRBV28 and TRBJ1-5): DVKVTQSSRYLVKRTGEKVFLECVQDMDHENMFWYRQDPGLGLRLIYFSYDVKMKEKGDIPEGYSVSREKKERFSLILESASTNQTSMYLCASTTYSSNQPQHFGDGTRLSIL.

J is TRBJ1-1 and V is TRBV6-6, with D possibly matching TRBD1 (5 bases). Germline lookup yields CDR1 MNHNY and CDR2 SVGAGI (reference sequence). V lost 2 bases and J 6 bases, leaving 10 bases between the germline ends. The CDR3 covers 13 residues. CDR3 nucleotides: TGTGCCAGCAGTTACGTAAAACAGGCTGAAGCTTTCTTT. The encoded protein is CASSYVKQAEAFF.

The rearrangement uses TRBV6-1 and TRBJ2-7; 9 nucleotides align to TRBD1. CDR1 is MNHNS, CDR2 SASEGT, per germline. This CDR3 comprises 15 residues. Trimming cost V 5 bases and J 2 bases; bases outside gene matches: 7. For the CDR3, the DNA is TGTGCCAGCAGTCTAGGGACAGGGTCAACCTACGAGCAGTACTTC. It specifies CASSLGTGSTYEQYF.

V is TRBV5-8 and J is TRBJ2-3; possible D gene TRBD2, 5 bases. The CDR3 contains 15 residues. Trimming shortened V by 0 bases and J by 3 bases, and 11 bases separated the two germline ends. Looked up from germline, CDR1 is SGHTS and CDR2 is YDEGEE. CDR3 bases: TGTGCCAGCAGCTTGGAACTAGACTCAACAGATACGCAGTATTTT. Translated, it gives CASSLELDSTDTQYF. Full variable domain (remainder filled in from reference TRBV5-8 and TRBJ2-3): EAGVTQSPTHLIKTRGQQATLRCSPISGHTSVYWYQQALGLGLQFLLWYDEGEERNRGNFPPRFSGRQFPNYSSELNVNALELEDSALYLCASSLELDSTDTQYFGPGTRLTVL.

The CDR3 coding sequence is TGTGCCAGCAGTTACCCCAGGGATTGGGGTGAAAAACTGTTTTTT. It codes for CASSYPRDWGEKLFF. J is TRBJ1-4 and V is TRBV6-5, with D possibly being TRBD1 (5 bases). Germline CDR1 reads MNHEY; CDR2 reads SVGAGI. V gave up 2 bases and J gave up 7 bases, with 14 bases separating them. The CDR3 runs to 15 residues.

The chain is built from TRBV27 and TRBJ2-7; maybe TRBD1 (5 bases). Germline CDR1 is MNHEY and CDR2 is SMNVEV (reference sequence). V lost 1 base, J lost 2 bases, and 15 bases lay in between. The CDR3 runs to 16 residues. The CDR3 region is CASSLLGQGQAYEQYF. The CDR3 nucleotides read TGTGCCAGCAGTTTATTAGGCCAGGGCCAAGCCTACGAGCAGTACTTC.

This chain connects TRBV25-1 to TRBJ2-7; 12 bases align to TRBD1. Germline V CDR1 and CDR2: MGHDK, SYGVNS. V lost 4 bases and J lost 5; bases outside the gene matches: 6. The CDR3 sequence is 15 residues long. The CDR3 here is CASSGGGTGGDEQYF. Here the CDR3 DNA reads TGTGCCAGCAGTGGAGGGGGGACAGGGGGCGACGAGCAGTACTTC.

The chain is built from TRBV5-3 and TRBJ2-3, with a weak D call TRBD2 (5 bases). TRBV5-3 is noted as an ORF with a role that remains uncertain. This CDR3 comprises 19 residues. Trimming stripped 5 bases from V and 1 base from J, with 26 bases between. This CDR3 reads CARSSQSRELEFGTDTQYF. The CDR3 nucleotides read TGTGCCAGAAGTTCTCAGAGCCGCGAACTAGAGTTCGGCACAGATACGCAGTATTTT.

The CDR3 nucleotides are TGTGCCAGCAGCTTTTTTGGGCAGGGAAGCCCCTACGAGCAGTACTTC. Translating it yields CASSFFGQGSPYEQYF. The rearrangement joins TRBV11-2 to TRBJ2-7; possible D gene TRBD1, 5 bases. Germline assignment: CDR1 SGHAT and CDR2 FQNNGV. The length of the CDR3 is 16 residues. V gave up 3 bases and J gave up 2 bases, with 17 bases separating them.

The genes are TRBV5-4 and TRBJ1-1; D not resolved. CDR1 SGHNT and CDR2 YYREEE come from the germline V gene (reference sequence). The CDR3 runs to 13 residues. The germline V and J ends were trimmed by 3 bases and 5 bases, with 11 bases remaining between them. This chain's CDR3 is CASSSPEETEAFF. The CDR3 region has the DNA TGTGCCAGCAGCTCCCCAGAGGAGACTGAAGCTTTCTTT.

V is TRBV9 and J is TRBJ2-1; D is possibly TRBD2 (6 bases). Trimming stripped 3 bases from V and 0 bases from J, with 13 bases between. Germline lookup yields CDR1 SGDLS and CDR2 YYNGEE. The CDR3 sequence is 16 residues long. The CDR3 reads CASSAHSGSSYNEQFF. The CDR3 DNA reads TGTGCCAGCAGCGCACATAGCGGAAGCTCCTACAATGAGCAGTTCTTC.

V usage is TRBV28 and J usage is TRBJ2-5; a weak D match, TRBD1 (6 bases). The V gene lost 5 bases and the J gene lost 0 bases, with 16 bases spanning the gap. The CDR3 contains 16 residues. Germline lookup yields CDR1 MDHEN and CDR2 SYDVKM. In nucleotides, the CDR3 is TGTGCCAGCAGTCCGGCAGGGGTCGCTGACCAAGAGACCCAGTACTTC. Translation gives CASSPAGVADQETQYF.

The chain joins TRBV28 to TRBJ2-1, with unresolved D. V was trimmed by 6 bases and J by 7 bases, leaving 7 bases between them. Germline values: CDR1 MDHEN, CDR2 SYDVKM. The CDR3 loop spans 11 amino acids. Here the CDR3 DNA reads TGTGCCAGCAGAACTTTTAATGAGCAGTTCTTC. Protein sequence: CASRTFNEQFF. The full variable domain, rest sourced from reference TRBV28 and TRBJ2-1, is DVKVTQSSRYLVKRTGEKVFLECVQDMDHENMFWYRQDPGLGLRLIYFSYDVKMKEKGDIPEGYSVSREKKERFSLILESASTNQTSMYLCASRTFNEQFFGPGTRLTVL.

The chain joins TRBV5-1 to TRBJ1-3; TRBD1 might be the D (5 bases). Deletions cut 0 bases from V and 0 bases from J, with 10 bases between. The germline CDR1 and CDR2 sequences are SGHRS and YFSETQ. This CDR3 spans 16 amino acids. CDR3 DNA sequence: TGCGCCAGCAGCTTGGCCTTGGGGGGCTCTGGAAACACCATATATTTT. It yields the protein CASSLALGGSGNTIYF.

The rearrangement uses TRBV5-6 and TRBJ2-7; possibly TRBD1 for D (5 bases). V dropped 1 base and J dropped 3 bases, with 8 bases sitting between them. Germline V lookup: CDR1 SGHDT, CDR2 YYEEEE. This CDR3 is built from 13 residues. CDR3 region: CASSLLTDYEQYF. CDR3 bases: TGTGCCAGCAGCTTGTTGACAGACTACGAGCAGTACTTC.

The rearrangement links TRBV5-1 to TRBJ2-2, with D tentatively TRBD2 (5 bases). V lost 3 bases and J 2 bases, leaving 8 bases between the germline ends. This CDR3 is built from 14 residues. Germline V gene sequence: CDR1 SGHRS, CDR2 YFSETQ. In DNA form, the CDR3 reads TGCGCCAGCAGCTCGGACTTAAACACCGGGGAGCTGTTTTTT. Encoded protein: CASSSDLNTGELFF.

V usage is TRBV5-1 and J usage is TRBJ2-1; 11 positions agree with TRBD2. Germline trimming cut 0 bases from V and 4 bases from J; bases unmatched to any gene: 12. Germline V lookup: CDR1 SGHRS, CDR2 YFSETQ. The CDR3 contains 19 residues. The CDR3 region is CASSLGEGTGTSGYNEQFF. The CDR3 nucleotides read TGCGCCAGCAGCTTGGGGGAGGGGACCGGGACTAGCGGTTACAATGAGCAGTTCTTC.

J is TRBJ1-1 and V is TRBV19, with D possibly being TRBD1 (6 bases). Per the germline V gene, CDR1 is LNHDA and CDR2 is SQIVND (reference sequence). V gave up 4 bases and J gave up 2 bases, with 11 bases separating them. The CDR3 runs to 14 residues. The CDR3 loop reads CASSTRTENTEAFF. In DNA, the CDR3 is TGTGCCAGTAGTACCCGGACAGAAAACACTGAAGCTTTCTTT.

J is TRBJ2-3 and V is TRBV5-1, with 9 bases aligning to TRBD2. The CDR3 totals 14 residues. V dropped 4 bases and J dropped 1; count of bases not matched to a gene: 1. Looked up from germline, CDR1 is SGHRS and CDR2 is YFSETQ. The CDR3 region is CASSRTSGTDTQYF. CDR3 bases: TGCGCCAGCAGCCGGACTAGCGGCACAGATACGCAGTATTTT.

This clone occurred once. This rearrangement joins TRBV19 to TRBJ1-5, with 7 positions matching TRBD1. Germline assignment: CDR1 LNHDA and CDR2 SQIVND (reference sequence). Germline trimming cut 1 base from V and 6 bases from J; bases unmatched to any gene: 6. The CDR3 has 15 amino acids. The CDR3 sequence is CASSIVYRGFQPQHF. The CDR3 nucleotides are TGTGCCAGTAGTATAGTATACAGGGGTTTTCAGCCCCAGCATTTT. The whole variable domain, remainder taken from reference TRBV19 and TRBJ1-5, is DGGITQSPKYLFRKEGQNVTLSCEQNLNHDAMYWYRQDPGQGLRLIYYSQIVNDFQKGDIAEGYSVSREKKESFPLTVTSAQKNPTAFYLCASSIVYRGFQPQHFGDGTRLSIL.

This rearrangement joins TRBV19 to TRBJ1-2, with TRBD1 as a possible D gene (5 bases). The V gene's germline CDR1 is LNHDA and CDR2 SQIVND (reference sequence). The CDR3 loop spans 12 amino acids. Trimming removed 10 bases at V and 4 bases at J, with 13 bases between. The DNA of the CDR3 is TGTGCCACTAATCGGGGGACCTATGGCTACACCTTC. Translating gives CATNRGTYGYTF.

The rearrangement links TRBV19 to TRBJ2-3; D may be TRBD2 (5 bases). The V gene lost 3 bases and the J gene lost 6 bases, with 7 bases spanning the gap. CDR1 LNHDA and CDR2 SQIVND come from the germline V gene (reference sequence). The CDR3 is 12 amino acids. The CDR3 loop reads CASSIEGDTQYF. As DNA, the CDR3 is TGTGCCAGTAGTATCGAGGGTGATACGCAGTATTTT.

The chain employs TRBV29-1 and TRBJ2-1; perhaps TRBD2 as D (5 bases). V was pared by 4 bases and J by 0 bases, with 13 bases between. This CDR3 is 15 amino acids long. Germline lookup yields CDR1 SQVTM and CDR2 ANQGSEA. The CDR3, as DNA: TGCAGCGTTGCGCTAGCAGGCAGCTCCTACAATGAGCAGTTCTTC. Amino acids: CSVALAGSSYNEQFF.

This clone has only one observation. The V gene is TRBV10-3, the J gene TRBJ1-2; D possibly corresponds to TRBD1 (5 bases). This CDR3 comprises 15 residues. Looked up from germline, CDR1 is ENHRY and CDR2 is SYGVKD. Deletions cut 4 bases from V and 4 bases from J, with 16 bases between. The CDR3 loop reads CAISGGSGVSYGYTF. In DNA form, the CDR3 reads TGTGCCATCAGTGGGGGTTCGGGGGTCAGCTATGGCTACACCTTC.

The CDR3 DNA sequence: TGTGCCAGCAGCCCAGGGACTAGCGGGAGGGGAAATGAGCAGTTCTTC. Translation gives CASSPGTSGRGNEQFF. This sequence joins TRBV6-6 and TRBJ2-1; 16 nucleotides match TRBD2. The CDR3 loop spans 16 amino acids. Germline lookup yields CDR1 MNHNY and CDR2 SVGAGI (reference sequence). V lost 6 bases to trimming and J lost 7 bases; unmatched junction nucleotides: 6.